These T cell receptor beta chains were read from a single sample in a study of stem cell transplantation in POMP-related autoinflammatory disease. Libraries were prepared by immunoSEQ multiplex PCR; TCRdb keeps only in-frame clonotypes and omits some of them. The sample includes some 69,000 clones, approximately 91% seen only once; the top ten take about 0.7%. The input for sequencing was CD4+ T cells from PBMCs, taken after stem cell transplantation. Every receptor here comes from a human patient with POMP-related autoinflammation and immune dysregulation (PRAID). Some T cells may possibly be graft donor cells. The CDR3 runs from the conserved cysteine through the conserved F or W. The order of the fields is CDR3 DNA, CDR3 protein, clone size, J gene, D gene, V gene. D genes are given only for firm matches. Clone size, where shown, is once, few, many, or a class for clones that have expanded.

TGTGCCAGCAGCGTGACAGGGGGTCAAGAGACCCAGTACTTC | CASSVTGGQETQYF | . | TRBJ2-5 | TRBD1 | TRBV11-3
TGTGCCAGCAGCTTAGGAAGGGGGCGGAACACTGAAGCTTTCTTT | CASSLGRGRNTEAFF | . | TRBJ1-1 | TRBD1 | TRBV7-2
TGTGCCACCAGCAGAGGGTCGGACAGAATAAATGAAAAACTGTTTTTT | CATSRGSDRINEKLFF | . | TRBJ1-4 | . | TRBV15
TGTGCCAGCAGCTTAGACAGAACTAGCACAGATACGCAGTATTTT | CASSLDRTSTDTQYF | few | TRBJ2-3 | . | TRBV7-9
TGTGCCAGCAGCGGAAGTGGGGGCTACACCTTC | CASSGSGGYTF | . | TRBJ1-2 | . | TRBV5-6
TGCGCCAGCAGCGCGGGGAGCCGGGGGACTAATGAAAAACTGTTTTTT | CASSAGSRGTNEKLFF | . | TRBJ1-4 | . | TRBV5-1
TGTGCCAGCCGGCTAGCGGGACGAGCTATGGAGACCCAGTACTTC | CASRLAGRAMETQYF | once | TRBJ2-5 | TRBD2 | TRBV6-5
TGTGCCAGCAGTTCACCGGGGTCACAGGACGAGCAGTACTTC | CASSSPGSQDEQYF | . | TRBJ2-7 | . | TRBV6-5
TGCGCCAGCAGCTTGGGACAGGGGGCCGAAAAACTGTTTTTT | CASSLGQGAEKLFF | . | TRBJ1-4 | TRBD1 | TRBV5-1
TGTGCCAGCTCCCCGGGACCTCGGGCCGGTAATTCACCCCTCCACTTT | CASSPGPRAGNSPLHF | . | TRBJ1-6 | . | TRBV18
TGTGCCAGCAGCCTTGAGGACAGAAGAAACACCATATATTTT | CASSLEDRRNTIYF | . | TRBJ1-3 | . | TRBV7-9
TGTGCCAGCAGTCAGGACAGCCTCACCATATATTTT | CASSQDSLTIYF | . | TRBJ1-3 | . | TRBV2
TGCGCCAGCAGCCAAGGTGGTCTTCTCGGACCCGCAACCGGGGAGCTGTTTTTT | CASSQGGLLGPATGELFF | . | TRBJ2-2 | . | TRBV4-1
TGCGCCAGCAGCTTGCTGGGACATCGGGATGAAAAACTGTTTTTT | CASSLLGHRDEKLFF | once | TRBJ1-4 | . | TRBV5-1
TGTGAGAGGGGGGACAGGGGGCCTGAAGCTTTCTTT | CERGDRGPEAFF | few | TRBJ1-1 | TRBD1 | TRBV24-1
TGTGCCAGCAGCAAAGTGGCGGACAGGCTTAATGAAAAACTGTTTTTT | CASSKVADRLNEKLFF | . | TRBJ1-4 | . | TRBV21-1
TGTGCCAGCAGTCCCGGGACAAACGCTGAAGCTTTCTTT | CASSPGTNAEAFF | . | TRBJ1-1 | . | TRBV2
TGTGCCAGCAGTGAAGTGGCTAGCCCATGGACGCAGTATTTT | CASSEVASPWTQYF | . | TRBJ2-3 | . | TRBV27
TGCGCCAGCAGCTTGGCCGTCGAGATTTACGAGCAGTACTTC | CASSLAVEIYEQYF | once | TRBJ2-7 | . | TRBV5-1
TGTGCCAGCAGTCCGCCCAGGGCCTACGAGCAGTACTTC | CASSPPRAYEQYF | . | TRBJ2-7 | . | TRBV6-6
TGTGCCAGTAGCGGAAGTTACAATGAGCAGTTCTTC | CASSGSYNEQFF | . | TRBJ2-1 | . | TRBV19
TGTGCCAGCAGCTACTCGCAGAGTCAGCCCCAGCATTTT | CASSYSQSQPQHF | . | TRBJ1-5 | . | TRBV6-5
TGTGCCAGCAGCTTTAGGACAGATACGCAGTATTTT | CASSFRTDTQYF | . | TRBJ2-3 | . | TRBV7-2
TGCGCCAGCAGCTTGGATGCTAGCGGGGGGCCTCTATACAATGAGCAGTTCTTC | CASSLDASGGPLYNEQFF | once | TRBJ2-1 | TRBD2 | TRBV5-1
TGTGCCAGCAGCCCTAGGCCCGGGGGGAATAATTCACCCCTCCACTTT | CASSPRPGGNNSPLHF | . | TRBJ1-6 | . | TRBV7-8
TGTGCCAGTAGTATCGACAGGGGCGAAAATTCACCCCTCCACTTT | CASSIDRGENSPLHF | . | TRBJ1-6 | TRBD1 | TRBV19
TGTGCCACCAGGGGGAGGGGCGGCACTGAAGCTTTCTTT | CATRGRGGTEAFF | . | TRBJ1-1 | . | TRBV15
TGTGCCAGCGGGCTTGGGACTCACGCGGCACTTCAGTACTTC | CASGLGTHAALQYF | once | TRBJ2-4 | . | TRBV11-2
TGTGCCTGGAGGACCCCACTTACGCAGTATTTT | CAWRTPLTQYF | . | TRBJ2-3 | . | TRBV30
TGTGCCAGCAGCTTTCGATCAGGCCACACTGAAGCTTTCTTT | CASSFRSGHTEAFF | . | TRBJ1-1 | . | TRBV7-2
TGTGCCATCAGTGGGGGGGAGAATTCACCCCTCCACTTT | CAISGGENSPLHF | . | TRBJ1-6 | . | TRBV10-3